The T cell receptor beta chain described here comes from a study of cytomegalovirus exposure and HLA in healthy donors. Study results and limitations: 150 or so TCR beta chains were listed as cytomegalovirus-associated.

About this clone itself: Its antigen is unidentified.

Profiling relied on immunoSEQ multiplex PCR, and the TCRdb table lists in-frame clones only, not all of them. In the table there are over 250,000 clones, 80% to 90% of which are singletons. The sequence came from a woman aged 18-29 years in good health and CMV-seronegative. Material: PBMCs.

The CDR3, as DNA: TGTGCCAGCAGTGAAGCGCCATGGAGGACCTACGAGCAGTACTTC. This encodes CASSEAPWRTYEQYF. The chain is built from TRBV2 and TRBJ2-7, with D perhaps TRBD2 (5 bases). The CDR3 is 15 residues long. Germline lookup yields CDR1 SNHLY and CDR2 FYNNEI. Trimming cost V 0 bases and J 2 bases, with 11 bases left between them.